This section outlines one TCR beta chain sequence together with its context. The data were taken from a study of cytotoxic CD8 clonotypes in ibrutinib-treated CLL. Study-level background: Mean yields were approximately 270,000 productive templates and 94,082 productive rearrangements per sample.

CDR3 length: 13 residues. V was clipped by 7 bases and J by 3 bases; unmatched bases: 2. Germline V gene lookup returns CDR1 SNHLY and CDR2 FYNNEI. Here immunoSEQ multiplex PCR was the method, and the copy in TCRdb shows in-frame clones only, minus some. The sample shows almost 250,000 clones, 60% to 75% of them seen only once. The genes are TRBV2 and TRBJ2-7; 11 bases are shared with TRBD1. Sequenced here: PBMCs, sampled after 24 months of ibrutinib treatment. This TCR derives from a human donor with chronic lymphocytic leukemia. The CDR3: CASKGTGGYEQYF. CDR3 DNA sequence: TGTGCCAGCAAGGGGACAGGGGGCTACGAGCAGTACTTC.